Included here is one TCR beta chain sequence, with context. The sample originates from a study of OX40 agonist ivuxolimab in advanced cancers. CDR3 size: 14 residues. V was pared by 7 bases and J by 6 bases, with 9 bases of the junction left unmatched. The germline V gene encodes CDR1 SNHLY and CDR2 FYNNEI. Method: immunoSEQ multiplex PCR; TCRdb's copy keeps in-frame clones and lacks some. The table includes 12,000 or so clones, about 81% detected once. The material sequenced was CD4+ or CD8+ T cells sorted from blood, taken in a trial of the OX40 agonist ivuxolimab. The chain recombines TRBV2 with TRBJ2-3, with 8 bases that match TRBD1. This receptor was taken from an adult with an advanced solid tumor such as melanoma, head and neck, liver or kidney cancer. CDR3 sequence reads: CASMLDRVTDTQYF. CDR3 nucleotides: TGTGCCAGCATGTTGGACAGGGTGACGGATACGCAGTATTTT. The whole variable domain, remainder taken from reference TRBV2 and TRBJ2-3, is EPEVTQTPSHQVTQMGQEVILRCVPISNHLYFYWYRQILGQKVEFLVSFYNNEISEKSEIFDDQFSVERPDGSNFTLKIRSTKLEDSAMYFCASMLDRVTDTQYFGPGTRLTVL.